The rows below give T cell receptor beta chains drawn from one sample of a study of cytomegalovirus exposure and HLA in healthy donors. Method: immunoSEQ multiplex PCR; TCRdb's copy keeps in-frame clones and lacks some. Among roughly 110,000 clones listed, roughly four fifths were seen once. The sequenced sample consisted of PBMCs. Receptors originate from a man in his fifties in good health and CMV-seronegative. CDR3s include the opening cysteine and the closing phenylalanine or tryptophan. The D gene is left open where the match is weak. Only part of the rows carry a size: once, few, many, or a class if the clone is expanded.

d_gene: TRBD2; v_gene: TRBV11-1; j_gene: TRBJ2-6; abundance: NA; CDR3nt: TGTGCCAGCAGCTTAGGGACTAGCGTTTCTGGGGCCAACGTCCTGACTTTC; CDR3aa: CASSLGTSVSGANVLTF
d_gene: TRBD1; v_gene: TRBV19; j_gene: TRBJ2-5; abundance: NA; CDR3nt: TGTGCCACCGCCTCCCAGGGGGCTTCCAAAGAGACCCAGTACTTC; CDR3aa: CATASQGASKETQYF
d_gene: NA; v_gene: TRBV7-2; j_gene: TRBJ1-6; abundance: NA; CDR3nt: TGTGCCAGCAGCCTGGGGCCAGCCCGGGGGAATTCACCCCTCCACTTT; CDR3aa: CASSLGPARGNSPLHF
d_gene: NA; v_gene: TRBV6-1; j_gene: TRBJ2-5; abundance: NA; CDR3nt: TGTGCCAGCAGAGGGGAAGAGACCCAGTACTTC; CDR3aa: CASRGEETQYF
d_gene: TRBD1; v_gene: TRBV19; j_gene: TRBJ2-1; abundance: NA; CDR3nt: TGTGCCAGTAGTCCCTGGACAGGAAACAATGAGCAGTTCTTC; CDR3aa: CASSPWTGNNEQFF
d_gene: NA; v_gene: TRBV30; j_gene: TRBJ1-2; abundance: NA; CDR3nt: TGTGCCTGGAGCCCGGACAGCAACTATGGCTACACCTTC; CDR3aa: CAWSPDSNYGYTF
d_gene: NA; v_gene: TRBV19; j_gene: TRBJ1-2; abundance: NA; CDR3nt: TGTGCCAGTAAAATCAGTGATAACTATGGCTACACCTTC; CDR3aa: CASKISDNYGYTF
d_gene: NA; v_gene: TRBV7-9; j_gene: TRBJ2-5; abundance: few; CDR3nt: TGTGCCGCGGGCGGTTCGGGGCAAGAGACCCAGTACTTC; CDR3aa: CAAGGSGQETQYF
d_gene: TRBD2; v_gene: TRBV6-1; j_gene: TRBJ2-1; abundance: once; CDR3nt: TGTGCCAGCAGCACTAGCGGGGGGGCCAGTGAGCAGTTCTTC; CDR3aa: CASSTSGGASEQFF
d_gene: TRBD1; v_gene: TRBV19; j_gene: TRBJ1-2; abundance: NA; CDR3nt: TGTGCCAGTAGTATCCGGGACAGCTCTAACTATGGCTACACCTTC; CDR3aa: CASSIRDSSNYGYTF
d_gene: NA; v_gene: TRBV5-1; j_gene: TRBJ1-1; abundance: NA; CDR3nt: TGCGCCAGCAGCCTCACAGGTTTGAACACTGAAGCTTTCTTT; CDR3aa: CASSLTGLNTEAFF
d_gene: NA; v_gene: TRBV28; j_gene: TRBJ2-5; abundance: NA; CDR3nt: TGTGCCAGCCGTAACAGGACACCGCGGGAGACCCAGTACTTC; CDR3aa: CASRNRTPRETQYF
d_gene: NA; v_gene: TRBV11-2; j_gene: TRBJ1-1; abundance: NA; CDR3nt: TGTGCCAGCAGCTTAGTACCAGGGATACCTGAAGCTTTCTTT; CDR3aa: CASSLVPGIPEAFF
d_gene: NA; v_gene: TRBV7-3; j_gene: TRBJ2-3; abundance: NA; CDR3nt: TGTGCCAGCAGCTTAACTAGCGGCCCCACAGATACGCAGTATTTT; CDR3aa: CASSLTSGPTDTQYF
d_gene: TRBD1; v_gene: TRBV4-1; j_gene: TRBJ2-4; abundance: NA; CDR3nt: TGCGCCAGCAGCCTCCAGGGGGCCTCGGACATTCAGTACTTC; CDR3aa: CASSLQGASDIQYF
d_gene: NA; v_gene: TRBV19; j_gene: TRBJ2-3; abundance: NA; CDR3nt: TGTGCCAGTAGCCTAGGAGAGGCAGATACGCAGTATTTT; CDR3aa: CASSLGEADTQYF
d_gene: NA; v_gene: TRBV6-1; j_gene: TRBJ1-5; abundance: NA; CDR3nt: TGTGCCAGCAGTGGGGTAGGAGGGGTCGAGCAGCCCCAGCATTTT; CDR3aa: CASSGVGGVEQPQHF
d_gene: TRBD1; v_gene: TRBV29-1; j_gene: TRBJ1-2; abundance: NA; CDR3nt: TGCAGCGTGGGTGACAGGGCCAACTATGGCTACACCTTC; CDR3aa: CSVGDRANYGYTF
d_gene: NA; v_gene: TRBV4-1; j_gene: TRBJ1-5; abundance: NA; CDR3nt: TGCGCCAGCAGCCAGGTGCTGCTCGCAGGAGGCGGCAATCAGCCCCAGCATTTT; CDR3aa: CASSQVLLAGGGNQPQHF
d_gene: TRBD1; v_gene: TRBV11-2; j_gene: TRBJ2-7; abundance: NA; CDR3nt: TGTGCCAGCAGCCAAGGCGGGACAGGGCACTACGAGCAGTACTTC; CDR3aa: CASSQGGTGHYEQYF
d_gene: NA; v_gene: TRBV6-1; j_gene: TRBJ1-3; abundance: NA; CDR3nt: TGTGCCAGCAGTGAAGCCCAGTATGTGGCGGGCTCTGGAAACACCATATATTTT; CDR3aa: CASSEAQYVAGSGNTIYF
d_gene: NA; v_gene: TRBV5-1; j_gene: TRBJ2-6; abundance: NA; CDR3nt: TGCGCCAGCAGGGCGGTGAGCTCTGGGGCCAACGTCCTGACTTTC; CDR3aa: CASRAVSSGANVLTF
d_gene: NA; v_gene: TRBV28; j_gene: TRBJ1-4; abundance: NA; CDR3nt: TGTGCCATCAGCCTCCCTAATGAAAAACTGTTTTTT; CDR3aa: CAISLPNEKLFF
d_gene: NA; v_gene: TRBV14; j_gene: TRBJ1-4; abundance: NA; CDR3nt: TGTGCCAGCAGCCCCCTAAATGATGAAAAACTGTTTTTT; CDR3aa: CASSPLNDEKLFF
d_gene: TRBD1; v_gene: TRBV5-1; j_gene: TRBJ2-1; abundance: NA; CDR3nt: TGCGCCAGCAGTTCCCTGGACAGGGCTTCCAATGAGCAGTTCTTC; CDR3aa: CASSSLDRASNEQFF
d_gene: NA; v_gene: TRBV6-5; j_gene: TRBJ1-1; abundance: once; CDR3nt: TGTGCCAGCAGTTATGAACGAGGGGGCACTGAAGCTTTCTTT; CDR3aa: CASSYERGGTEAFF
d_gene: NA; v_gene: TRBV28; j_gene: TRBJ2-2; abundance: NA; CDR3nt: TGTGCCAGCAGTTTATCGCAGGGTCCCGGGGAGCTGTTTTTT; CDR3aa: CASSLSQGPGELFF
d_gene: NA; v_gene: TRBV7-9; j_gene: TRBJ2-3; abundance: NA; CDR3nt: TGTGCCAGCAGCTTAGCGGGAGCAGTCCTCTCAGATACGCAGTATTTT; CDR3aa: CASSLAGAVLSDTQYF
d_gene: NA; v_gene: TRBV7-9; j_gene: TRBJ2-3; abundance: few; CDR3nt: TGTTCCAGCAGTTGGACTCCAGATACGCAGTATTTT; CDR3aa: CSSSWTPDTQYF
d_gene: TRBD1; v_gene: TRBV19; j_gene: TRBJ1-5; abundance: NA; CDR3nt: TGTGCCAGTACCGACAGGGGCTTGGGCAATCAGCCCCAGCATTTT; CDR3aa: CASTDRGLGNQPQHF
d_gene: NA; v_gene: TRBV10-3; j_gene: TRBJ1-1; abundance: NA; CDR3nt: TGTGCCATCAGTACCGGGACTACGAACACTGAAGCTTTCTTT; CDR3aa: CAISTGTTNTEAFF
d_gene: NA; v_gene: TRBV14; j_gene: TRBJ1-2; abundance: NA; CDR3nt: TGTGCCAGCAGCCAAGGGATAGGGGTTGGCGGCTACACCTTC; CDR3aa: CASSQGIGVGGYTF